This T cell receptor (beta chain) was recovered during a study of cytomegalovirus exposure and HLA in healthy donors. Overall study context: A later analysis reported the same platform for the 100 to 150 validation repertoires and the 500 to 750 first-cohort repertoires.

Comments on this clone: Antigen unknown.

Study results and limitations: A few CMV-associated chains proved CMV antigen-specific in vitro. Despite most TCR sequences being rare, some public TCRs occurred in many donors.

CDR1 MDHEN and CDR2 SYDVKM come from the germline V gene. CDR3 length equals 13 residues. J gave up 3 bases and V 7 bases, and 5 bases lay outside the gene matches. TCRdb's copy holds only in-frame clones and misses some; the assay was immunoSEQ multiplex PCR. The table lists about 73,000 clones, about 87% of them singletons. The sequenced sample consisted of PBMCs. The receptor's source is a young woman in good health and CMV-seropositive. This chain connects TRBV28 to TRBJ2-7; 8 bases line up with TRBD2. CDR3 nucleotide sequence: TGTGCCAGCATCGGGAGCGGGAGCTACGAGCAGTACTTC. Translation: CASIGSGSYEQYF.